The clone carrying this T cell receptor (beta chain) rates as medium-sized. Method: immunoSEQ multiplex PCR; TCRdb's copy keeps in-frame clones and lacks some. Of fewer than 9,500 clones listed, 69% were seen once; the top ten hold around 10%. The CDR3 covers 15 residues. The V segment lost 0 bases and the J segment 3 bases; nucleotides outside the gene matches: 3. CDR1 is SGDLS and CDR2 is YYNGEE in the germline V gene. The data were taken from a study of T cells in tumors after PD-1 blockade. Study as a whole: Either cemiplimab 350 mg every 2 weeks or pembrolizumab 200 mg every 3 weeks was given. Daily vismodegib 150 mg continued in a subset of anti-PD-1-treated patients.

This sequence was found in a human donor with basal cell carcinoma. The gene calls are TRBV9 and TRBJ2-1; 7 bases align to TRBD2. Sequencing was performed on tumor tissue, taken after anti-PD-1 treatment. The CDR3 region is CASSVGGSVYNEQFF. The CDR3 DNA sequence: TGTGCCAGCAGCGTAGGCGGGAGCGTCTACAATGAGCAGTTCTTC.